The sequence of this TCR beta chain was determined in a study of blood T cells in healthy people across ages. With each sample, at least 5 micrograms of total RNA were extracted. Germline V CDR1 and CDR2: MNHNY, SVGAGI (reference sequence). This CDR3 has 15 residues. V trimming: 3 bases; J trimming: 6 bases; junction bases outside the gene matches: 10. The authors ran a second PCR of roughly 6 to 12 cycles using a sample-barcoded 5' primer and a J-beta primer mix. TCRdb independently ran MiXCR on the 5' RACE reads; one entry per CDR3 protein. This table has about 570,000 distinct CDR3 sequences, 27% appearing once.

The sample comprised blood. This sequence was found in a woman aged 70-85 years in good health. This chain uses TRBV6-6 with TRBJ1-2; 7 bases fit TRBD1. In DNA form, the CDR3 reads TGTGCCAGCAGTTATTTGAAGGGGGCAGAGAATGGCTACACCTTC. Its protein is CASSYLKGAENGYTF.